This TCR beta chain comes out of a study of beta chain features in type 1 diabetes. Expressed TCRB transcripts were sequenced because the isolated RNA had all been reverse transcribed beforehand. Some clones are missing from TCRdb's copy, which holds only in-frame ones; the method was immunoSEQ multiplex PCR. The sample shows 900,000 or so clones, about 17% of them seen only once. V lost 4 bases to trimming and J lost 2 bases; unmatched junction nucleotides: 2. Germline V gene data show CDR1 as ENHRY and CDR2 as SYGVKD. CDR3 length: 16 residues. Notes on this clone: This sample includes further DNA sequences coding for the same CDR3.

V is TRBV10-3 and J is TRBJ2-1, with TRBD2 matching over 13 bases. The receptor was derived from a young woman in good health. Sequencing input: naive CD4+ T cells from blood. CDR3 nucleotides: TGTGCCATCAGTGGGACTAGCGGGAGCACCTACAATGAGCAGTTCTTC. Translating it yields CAISGTSGSTYNEQFF.